A single count supports the clone carrying this T cell receptor beta chain. Its specificity is not known. This CDR3 has 14 amino acids. J was trimmed by 7 bases and V by 5 bases; bases with no gene match: 5. CDR1 is MNHEY and CDR2 is SVGAGI in the germline V gene. The record originates from a study of OX40 agonist ivuxolimab in advanced cancers. Notes on the study in general: Normalized T-cell clonal expansion was also low in a subset of nonresponders.

Using immunoSEQ multiplex PCR, the repertoire was profiled, and TCRdb retains in-frame clones only, with some absent. The table lists more than 45,000 clones, 88% of them singletons. The source material was CD4+ or CD8+ T cells sorted from blood, sampled in a trial of the OX40 agonist ivuxolimab. The rearrangement joins TRBV6-5 to TRBJ1-4, with 9 nucleotides matching TRBD1. The clonotype was recovered from an adult with an advanced solid tumor such as melanoma, head and neck, liver or kidney cancer. In nucleotides, the CDR3 is TGTGCCAGCAGTCTCGGACAGGGGAGTGAAAAACTGTTTTTT. Translation gives CASSLGQGSEKLFF.